These 5 T cell receptor beta chains originate from one sample sequenced in a study of blood T cell repertoires in COVID-19. TCRdb's table, derived via immunoSEQ multiplex PCR, lists solely in-frame clones and lacks some. The table has 150,000 to 200,000 clones, about 90% seen once. The sequenced sample was PBMCs or T cells enriched from blood (not recorded which). These receptors originate from a human donor with acute COVID-19. The donor label of this sample is uncertain.

This chain joins TRBV19 and TRBJ1-5, with a weak D call TRBD1 (6 bases). The CDR3 has 13 residues. From germline, CDR1 is LNHDA and CDR2 SQIVND (reference sequence). Trimming stripped 0 bases from V and 11 bases from J, with 11 bases between. As DNA, the CDR3 is TGTGCCAGTAGTATAGACCACCGGGACACCCAGCATTTT. Its protein product is CASSIDHRDTQHF.

This clone was found once. The CDR3 DNA sequence: TGTGCCAGCAGCCAAGTCCTCGGGATAGAACAAGAGACCCAGTACTTC. Translation gives CASSQVLGIEQETQYF. This rearrangement joins TRBV14 to TRBJ2-5; tentatively, D is TRBD2 (5 bases). CDR1 is SGHDN, CDR2 FVKESK, per germline. The germline V and J ends were trimmed by 1 base and 2 bases, with 14 bases remaining between them. This CDR3 is built from 16 residues.

The chain recombines TRBV5-4 with TRBJ1-2; D may be TRBD1 (5 bases). V was clipped by 1 base and J by 8 bases, with 21 bases between them. Germline CDR1 and CDR2: SGHNT and YYREEE (reference sequence). This CDR3 is built from 16 residues. The CDR3, as DNA: TGTGCCAGCAGCTTGCCGAGATTAGACAGAAGTGAGGGCTACACCTTC. Protein sequence: CASSLPRLDRSEGYTF.

This chain joins TRBV29-1 and TRBJ1-5; D is perhaps TRBD1 (6 bases). Germline V CDR1 and CDR2: SQVTM, ANQGSEA. This CDR3 has 13 amino acids. The V gene lost 6 bases and the J gene lost 3 bases, with 12 bases spanning the gap. DNA for the CDR3: TGCAGCGTGGCGACAGGCTCCAATCAGCCCCAGCATTTT. Translation gives CSVATGSNQPQHF.

The chain carries TRBV5-6 and TRBJ2-3; D is perhaps TRBD2 (5 bases). Germline V gives CDR1 SGHDT, CDR2 YYEEEE. This CDR3 contains 15 residues. Trimming shortened V by 3 bases and J by 1 base, and 12 bases separated the two germline ends. The CDR3 coding sequence is TGTGCCAGCAGCTCTCATGGACTGGGCACAGATACGCAGTATTTT. This gives the protein CASSSHGLGTDTQYF.